The entry that follows covers one T cell receptor (beta chain) sequence. The data belong to a study of blood T cell repertoires in COVID-19. The wider study: COVID-19 samples from acute and convalescent phases originated in the United States, Italy and Spain.

J was trimmed by 3 bases and V by 3 bases; bases with no gene match: 1. Looked up from germline, CDR1 is SGHTA and CDR2 is FQGNSA. The CDR3 runs to 14 residues. In the source study's methods: Cell counts per sample came from amplifying reference gene primers. The data were produced by immunoSEQ multiplex PCR, yet TCRdb's version contains in-frame clones alone and is incomplete. That table furnishes V, J and clone size, whereas the DNA furnished D and trimming. The sample contains 90,000 to 100,000 clones, about 84% of which appear only once. The receptor comes from an elderly woman with acute or convalescent COVID-19. J is TRBJ1-5 and V is TRBV7-2; TRBD1 matches 8 bases. The source material was peripheral blood. CDR3 DNA: TGTGCCAGCAGCTTGGGACAGGCCAATCAGCCCCAGCATTTT. The encoded protein is CASSLGQANQPQHF. Full variable domain (remainder filled in from reference TRBV7-2 and TRBJ1-5): GAGVSQSPSNKVTEKGKDVELRCDPISGHTALYWYRQSLGQGLEFLIYFQGNSAPDKSGLPSDRFSAERTGGSVSTLTIQRTQQEDSAVYLCASSLGQANQPQHFGDGTRLSIL.